This T cell receptor (beta chain) was found in a study of shared clonotypes between healthy human individuals. Study observations and caveats: Non-shared clonotypes showed lower generation probabilities than clonotypes common to all four donors.

About this clone itself: Its antigen is still unknown.

Genomic DNA per cell subset filled all wells of several immunoSEQ plates. Clones were read by immunoSEQ multiplex PCR, and TCRdb kept only the in-frame ones, dropping some. Of approximately 2,000,000 clones listed, 80% to 95% are singletons. The receptor comes from a man aged 18 to 30 in good health. Some clones in this sample may be carry-over from other donors' samples. Source material: naive CD4+ T cells from PBMCs. The subset here: CD45RA+ positively selected.

The DNA for the CDR3 is TGTGCCACCAGCAGAGAGTTGACGATTAACTATGGCTACACCTTC. Translating it yields CATSRELTINYGYTF. This sequence joins TRBV15 and TRBJ1-2; D unclear. This CDR3 is built from 15 residues. Germline CDR1 is LNHNV and CDR2 is YYDKDF (reference sequence). V was shortened by 0 bases and J by 1 base, with 9 bases between the two germline ends. Together with reference TRBV15 and TRBJ1-2, the CDR3 gives the full variable domain: DAMVIQNPRYQVTQFGKPVTLSCSQTLNHNVMYWYQQKSSQAPKLLFHYYDKDFNNEADTPDNFQSRRPNTSFCFLDIRSPGLGDTAMYLCATSRELTINYGYTFGSGTRLTVV.